The entry below describes one T cell receptor (beta chain). Time point in this sample: pre-sensitization, week 0. This sample's treatment: therapeutic diphenylcyclopropenone sensitization with weekly scalp DPC. Non-pregnant alopecia patients aged 18 to 70, suitable for DPC therapy. Unseparated into fractions, whole blood served as the source from which total RNA was extracted. J was trimmed by 2 bases and V by 1 base; bases with no gene match: 1. CDR1 is PRHDT and CDR2 is FYEKMQ in the germline V gene (reference sequence). This CDR3 is 15 amino acids long. The sample is drawn from a study of human T cells and chemical hapten exposure. Library preparation tagged each individual cDNA molecule with a unique molecular identifier. TCRdb called the RACE reads again in MiXCR, with one record for every CDR3 protein. Among 62,000 or so distinct CDR3 sequences listed, roughly 9.7% were seen once.

The chain links TRBV13 to TRBJ2-1; TRBD2 aligns across 8 bases. Material: whole blood, obtained in connection with sensitization to the hapten diphenylcyclopropenone (DPC). This TCR was recovered from a woman aged 45 to 65 with alopecia areata. Some clones in this sample may be carry-over from other donors' samples. DNA of the CDR3: TGTGCCAGCAGCTTAGAACTAGCGGCCTACAATGAGCAGTTCTTC. This sequence encodes CASSLELAAYNEQFF.